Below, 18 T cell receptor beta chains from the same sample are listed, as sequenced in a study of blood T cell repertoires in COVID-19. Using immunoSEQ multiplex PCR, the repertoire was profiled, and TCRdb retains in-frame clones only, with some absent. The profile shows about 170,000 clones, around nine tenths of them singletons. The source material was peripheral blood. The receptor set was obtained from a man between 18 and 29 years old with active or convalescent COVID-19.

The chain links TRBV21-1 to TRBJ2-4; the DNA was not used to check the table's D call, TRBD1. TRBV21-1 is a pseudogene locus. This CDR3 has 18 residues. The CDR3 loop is CASSKEGEQMLAKNIQYF. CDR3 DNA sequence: TGTGCCAGCAGCAAAGAGGGGGAGCAGATGTTAGCCAAAAACATTCAGTACTTC.

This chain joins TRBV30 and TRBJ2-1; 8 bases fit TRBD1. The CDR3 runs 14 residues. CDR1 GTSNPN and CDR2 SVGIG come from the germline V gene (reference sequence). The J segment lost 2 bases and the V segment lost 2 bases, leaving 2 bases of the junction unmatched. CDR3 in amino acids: CAWSPGGAYNEQFF. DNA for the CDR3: TGTGCCTGGAGTCCAGGGGGCGCCTACAATGAGCAGTTCTTC.

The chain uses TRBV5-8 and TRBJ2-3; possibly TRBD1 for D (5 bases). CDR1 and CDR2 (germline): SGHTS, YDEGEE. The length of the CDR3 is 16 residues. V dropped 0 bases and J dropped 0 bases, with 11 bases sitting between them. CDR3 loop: CASSLEMGLSTDTQYF. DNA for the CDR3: TGTGCCAGCAGCTTGGAGATGGGGCTAAGCACAGATACGCAGTATTTT.

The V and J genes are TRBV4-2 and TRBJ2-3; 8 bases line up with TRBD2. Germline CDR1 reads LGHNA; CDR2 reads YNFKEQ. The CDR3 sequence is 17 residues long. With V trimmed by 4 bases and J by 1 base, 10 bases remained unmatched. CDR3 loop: CASSRDLRGDGTDTQYF. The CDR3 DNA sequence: TGTGCCAGCAGCCGGGATTTGCGGGGGGATGGCACAGATACGCAGTATTTT.

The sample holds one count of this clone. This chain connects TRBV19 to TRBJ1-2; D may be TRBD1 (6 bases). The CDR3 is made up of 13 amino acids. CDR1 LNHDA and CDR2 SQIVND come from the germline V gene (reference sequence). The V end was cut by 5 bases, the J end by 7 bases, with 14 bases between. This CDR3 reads CASSGGARSGYTF. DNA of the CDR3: TGTGCCAGTAGTGGGGGGGCGAGAAGTGGCTACACCTTC.

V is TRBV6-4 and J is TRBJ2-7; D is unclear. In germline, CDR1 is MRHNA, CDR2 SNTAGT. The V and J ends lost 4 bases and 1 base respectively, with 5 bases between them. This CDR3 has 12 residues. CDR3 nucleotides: TGTGCCAGCAGTGCCCCTTCCTACGAGCAGTACGTC. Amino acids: CASSAPSYEQYV.

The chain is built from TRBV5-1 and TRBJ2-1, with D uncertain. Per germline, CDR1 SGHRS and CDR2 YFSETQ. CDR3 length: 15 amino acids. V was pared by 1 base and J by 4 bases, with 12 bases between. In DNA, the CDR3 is TGCGCCAGCAGCTTGATGATGGGCTTGTACAATGAGCAGTTCTTC. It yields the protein CASSLMMGLYNEQFF.

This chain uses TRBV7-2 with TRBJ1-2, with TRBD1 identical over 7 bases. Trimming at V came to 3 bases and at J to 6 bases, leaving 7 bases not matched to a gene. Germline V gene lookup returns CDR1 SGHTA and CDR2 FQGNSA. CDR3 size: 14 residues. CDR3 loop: CASSLRTGDNGYTF. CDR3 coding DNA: TGTGCCAGCAGCTTGAGGACAGGCGATAATGGCTACACCTTC.

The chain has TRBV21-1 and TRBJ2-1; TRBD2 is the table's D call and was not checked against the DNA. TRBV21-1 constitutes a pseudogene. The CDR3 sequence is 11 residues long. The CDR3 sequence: CASSEKAIQFF. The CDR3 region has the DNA TGTGCCAGCAGCGAGAAAGCAATCCAGTTCTTC.

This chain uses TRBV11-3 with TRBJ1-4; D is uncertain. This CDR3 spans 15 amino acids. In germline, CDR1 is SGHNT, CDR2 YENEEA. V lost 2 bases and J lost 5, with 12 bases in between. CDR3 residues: CASSLSWQENEKLFF. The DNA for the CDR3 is TGTGCCAGCAGCTTAAGCTGGCAGGAAAATGAAAAACTGTTTTTT.

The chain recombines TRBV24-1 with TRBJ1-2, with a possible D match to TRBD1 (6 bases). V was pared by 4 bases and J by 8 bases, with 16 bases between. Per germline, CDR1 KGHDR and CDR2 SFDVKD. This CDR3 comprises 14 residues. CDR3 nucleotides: TGTGCCACCAGTGACCGTACAGGGATTCGAGGCTACACCTTC. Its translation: CATSDRTGIRGYTF.

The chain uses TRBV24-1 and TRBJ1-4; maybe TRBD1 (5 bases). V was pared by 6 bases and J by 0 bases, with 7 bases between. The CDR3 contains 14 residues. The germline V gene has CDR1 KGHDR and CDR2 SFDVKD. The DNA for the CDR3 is TGTGCCACCAGTCAGGGTGCAACTAATGAAAAACTGTTTTTT. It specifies CATSQGATNEKLFF.

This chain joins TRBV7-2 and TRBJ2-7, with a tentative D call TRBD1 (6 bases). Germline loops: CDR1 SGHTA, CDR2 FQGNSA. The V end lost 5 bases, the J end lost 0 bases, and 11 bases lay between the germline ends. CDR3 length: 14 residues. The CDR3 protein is CASSTDRSSYEQYF. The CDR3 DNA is TGTGCCAGCAGCACTGACAGGAGCTCCTACGAGCAGTACTTC.

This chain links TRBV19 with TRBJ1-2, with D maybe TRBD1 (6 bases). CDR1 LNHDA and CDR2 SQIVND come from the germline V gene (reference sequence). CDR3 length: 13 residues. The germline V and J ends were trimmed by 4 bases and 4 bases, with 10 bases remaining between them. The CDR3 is CASSNRERYGYTF. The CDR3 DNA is TGTGCCAGTAGTAACAGGGAACGCTATGGCTACACCTTC.

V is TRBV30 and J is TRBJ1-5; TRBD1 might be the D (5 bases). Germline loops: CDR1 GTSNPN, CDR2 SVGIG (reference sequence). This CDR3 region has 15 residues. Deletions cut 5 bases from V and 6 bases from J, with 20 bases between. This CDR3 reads CAWAQSGGIGQPQHF. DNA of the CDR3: TGTGCCTGGGCCCAAAGCGGGGGTATCGGTCAGCCCCAGCATTTT. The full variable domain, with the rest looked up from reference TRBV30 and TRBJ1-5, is SQTIHQWPATLVQPVGSPLSLECTVEGTSNPNLYWYRQAAGRGLQLLFYSVGIGQISSEVPQNLSASRPQDRQFILSSKKLLLSDSGFYLCAWAQSGGIGQPQHFGDGTRLSIL.

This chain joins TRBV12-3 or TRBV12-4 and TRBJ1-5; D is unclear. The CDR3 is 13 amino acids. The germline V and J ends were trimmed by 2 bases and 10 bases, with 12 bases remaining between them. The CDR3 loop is CASSLKLPGPQHF. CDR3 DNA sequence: TGTGCCAGCAGTTTAAAACTACCGGGACCCCAGCATTTT.

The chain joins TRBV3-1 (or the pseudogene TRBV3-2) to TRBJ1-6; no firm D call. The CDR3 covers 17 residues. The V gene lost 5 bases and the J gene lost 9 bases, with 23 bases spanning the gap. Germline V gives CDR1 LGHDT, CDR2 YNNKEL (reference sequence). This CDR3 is CASSSARAGQSGSPLHF. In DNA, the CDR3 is TGTGCCAGCAGCTCCGCCCGGGCAGGCCAAAGCGGTTCACCCCTCCACTTT.

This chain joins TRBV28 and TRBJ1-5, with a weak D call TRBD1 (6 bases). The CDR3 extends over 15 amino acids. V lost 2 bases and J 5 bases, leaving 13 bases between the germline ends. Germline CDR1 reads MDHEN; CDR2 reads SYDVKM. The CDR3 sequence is CASSLRREGDQPQHF. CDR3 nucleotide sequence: TGTGCCAGCAGTTTACGGCGGGAGGGGGATCAGCCCCAGCATTTT.